The rows below give T cell receptor beta chains drawn from one sample of a study of regulatory T cells in long-lasting Graves disease. TCRdb analysed the multiplex PCR reads with MiXCR anew, one entry per CDR3 protein. This sample has around 250,000 distinct CDR3 sequences, with 15% to 20% found just once. These records were also assigned to another study, of T cells in Graves' hyperthyroidism and ophthalmopathy.

The sequenced sample was peripheral blood mononuclear cells (PBMCs), obtained at new diagnosis, from a patient treated with antithyroid drugs. The source is a woman aged 25-40 years with Graves disease. The CDR3 runs from the conserved cysteine through the conserved F or W. D genes are given only for firm matches. A row's size may be missing; if present it is once, few, many or a size class.

>NA|many|TRBV20-1|TRBJ1-1
CSARGPGGPNTEAFF
TGCAGTGCTAGAGGGCCCGGTGGCCCCAACACTGAAGCTTTCTTT
>TRBD1|many|TRBV6-1|TRBJ2-2
CASSYRGRKDTGELFF
TGTGCCAGCTCCTACAGGGGCAGGAAGGACACCGGGGAGCTGTTTTTT
>NA|many|TRBV7-9|TRBJ2-7
CASSYPGSYEQYF
TGTGCCAGCAGCTACCCCGGGTCCTACGAGCAGTACTTC
>NA|many|TRBV27|TRBJ1-4
CASSYRDNEKLFF
TGTGCCAGCAGTTACAGAGATAATGAAAAACTGTTTTTT
>NA|many|TRBV6-5|TRBJ2-7
CASSYSIQGRSYEQYF
TGTGCCAGCAGTTACTCGATCCAGGGCCGTTCCTACGAGCAGTACTTC
>NA|many|TRBV20-1|TRBJ1-6
CSAAPGRYNSPLHF
TGCAGTGCTGCGCCTGGACGGTATAATTCACCCCTCCACTTT
>NA|many|TRBV3-1|TRBJ1-2
CASSQGPVYTF
TGTGCCAGCAGCCAAGGGCCGGTATACACCTTC
>TRBD1|many|TRBV12-3/TRBV12-4|TRBJ1-2
CASSLAWDSPYGYTF
TGTGCCAGCAGTTTAGCCTGGGACAGTCCCTATGGCTACACCTTC
>NA|few|TRBV19|TRBJ2-2
CASSIHGELFF
TGTGCCAGTAGTATACATGGGGAGCTGTTTTTT
>NA|many|TRBV7-9|TRBJ2-1
CASSVLLSNNEQFF
TGTGCCAGCAGCGTGCTATTAAGTAACAATGAGCAGTTCTTC
>NA|many|TRBV18|TRBJ1-2
CASSPSGLSYGYTF
TGTGCCAGCTCACCATCGGGGTTGAGTTATGGCTACACCTTC
>NA|once|TRBV18|TRBJ2-6
CASSKPGAPGANVLTF
TGTGCCAGCTCTAAACCCGGGGCTCCCGGGGCCAACGTCCTGACTTTC
>NA|many|TRBV5-5|TRBJ1-3
CASSEQGGNSGNTIYF
TGCGCCAGCAGCGAACAGGGTGGGAACTCTGGAAACACCATATATTTT
>TRBD2|NA|TRBV11-2|TRBJ2-1
CASSPGLAGENEQFF
TGTGCCAGCAGCCCAGGACTAGCGGGGGAGAATGAGCAGTTCTTC
>TRBD2|NA|TRBV24-1|TRBJ2-2
CATSAQWSVAGDTGELFF
TGTGCCACCAGTGCCCAGTGGAGCGTAGCGGGAGATACCGGAGAGCTGTTTTTT
>TRBD2|many|TRBV10-3|TRBJ2-7
CAISESASGGFYEQYF
TGTGCCATCAGTGAGTCCGCTAGCGGGGGATTTTACGAGCAGTACTTC
>NA|many|TRBV7-9|TRBJ2-1
CASSRGRGFNEQFF
TGTGCCAGCAGCCGGGGGCGGGGCTTCAATGAGCAGTTCTTC
>TRBD2|many|TRBV20-1|TRBJ2-5
CSARDSERGEETQYF
TGCAGTGCTAGAGATTCGGAGCGGGGGGAAGAGACCCAGTACTTC
>NA|many|TRBV5-5|TRBJ2-3
CASSLEADGDFTTDTQYF
TGTGCCAGCAGCTTGGAGGCAGACGGAGACTTTACCACAGATACGCAGTATTTT
>TRBD1|many|TRBV11-2|TRBJ1-2
CASSLARGRYTF
TGTGCCAGCAGCTTAGCCAGGGGGAGATACACCTTC
>NA|many|TRBV20-1|TRBJ1-4
CSARTGRGNEKLFF
TGCAGTGCTAGAACGGGGCGTGGTAATGAAAAACTGTTTTTT
>NA|many|TRBV2|TRBJ1-5
CASSVRVHQPQHF
TGTGCCAGCAGCGTCAGGGTTCATCAGCCCCAGCATTTT
>TRBD2|NA|TRBV6-2/TRBV6-3|TRBJ2-5
CASSGGGGRGTQYF
TGTGCCAGCAGCGGTGGGGGGGGGAGAGGGACCCAGTACTTC
>NA|many|TRBV20-1|TRBJ1-1
CSATTMRENTEAFF
TGCAGTGCTACCACTATGAGGGAGAACACTGAAGCTTTCTTT
>NA|NA|TRBV5-5|TRBJ2-6
CASNPPWSSGANVLTF
TGTGCCAGCAACCCTCCGTGGAGCTCTGGGGCCAACGTCCTGACTTTC
>TRBD1|many|TRBV18|TRBJ2-1
CASSPTPGQFYYNEQFF
TGTGCCAGCTCTCCCACTCCGGGACAGTTCTACTACAATGAGCAGTTCTTC
>NA|many|TRBV20-1|TRBJ1-5
CSARDQGHNQPQHF
TGCAGTGCTAGAGATCAAGGGCACAATCAGCCCCAGCATTTT
>NA|many|TRBV3-1|TRBJ1-6
CASSQEGIRNNSPLHF
TGTGCCAGCAGCCAAGAGGGGATTCGGAATAATTCACCCCTCCACTTT
>NA|many|TRBV20-1|TRBJ2-3
CSPLRGATDTQYF
TGCAGTCCTTTAAGGGGGGCCACAGATACGCAGTATTTT
>NA|many|TRBV5-1|TRBJ1-2
CASSFGGRNDGYTF
TGTGCCAGCAGCTTTGGGGGGCGCAATGATGGCTACACCTTC
>NA|many|TRBV12-3/TRBV12-4|TRBJ2-7
CASSRFGNYEQYF
TGTGCCAGCTCTCGGTTCGGGAACTACGAGCAGTACTTC
>TRBD2|many|TRBV11-3|TRBJ2-1
CASSLGGRKNNEQFF
TGTGCCAGCAGCCTCGGGGGGAGAAAGAACAATGAGCAGTTCTTC
>TRBD2|once|TRBV7-2|TRBJ2-7
CASSLGGGGAETQYEQYF
TGTGCCAGCAGCTTAGGCGGCGGGGGGGCCGAGACCCAGTACGAGCAGTACTTC
>TRBD2|NA|TRBV11-2|TRBJ2-5
CASSLRTSGRGETQYF
TGTGCCAGCAGCTTACGGACTAGCGGGAGAGGGGAGACCCAGTACTTC
>TRBD1|NA|TRBV28|TRBJ2-1
CASSLSMTGPTSSYNEQFF
TGTGCCAGCAGTTTATCCATGACAGGGCCAACGTCCTCCTACAATGAGCAGTTCTTC
>NA|many|TRBV9|TRBJ2-3
CASSEGDGSTDTQYF
TGTGCCAGCAGCGAGGGGGATGGCAGCACAGATACGCAGTATTTT
>TRBD1|many|TRBV20-1|TRBJ1-4
CSARGDRGGEKLFF
TGCAGTGCTAGAGGGGACAGGGGAGGTGAAAAACTGTTTTTT
>NA|many|TRBV20-1|TRBJ2-1
CSARDRSTGVRVFF
TGCAGTGCTAGAGATAGGAGCACCGGAGTCCGAGTCTTCTTC
>TRBD1|many|TRBV11-2|TRBJ1-1
CASRGGRGRKDTEAFF
TGTGCCAGCAGGGGGGGCAGGGGGCGTAAGGACACTGAAGCTTTCTTT
>NA|many|TRBV5-1|TRBJ1-2
CASSPIGQSAGYTF
TGCGCCAGCAGCCCCATCGGGCAGTCGGCCGGCTACACCTTC